The TCR beta chain under discussion was sequenced for a study of shared T cell receptors in the human thymus (dated by TCRdb to about 2021). About the study as a whole: The study examined how the human thymus generates shared, self-reactive T-cell receptor alpha chains.

The junction carries 15 bases between V and J, which are trimmed by 7 bases and 2 bases respectively. From the cysteine through the phenylalanine, the CDR3 covers 15 amino acids. Of the read, only the CDR3 DNA is kept; its 45 bases are in frame from base 1. As encoded in the germline V gene, CDR1 is SGHRS while CDR2 is YFSETQ. Concerning this clone: No antigen is known for it. No quality values exist for individual bases; no much larger clone is one base distant.

Receptor libraries were prepared by the immunoSEQ multiplex PCR assay. The table was pulled from immuneACCESS by TCRdb, which kept in-frame rearrangements only. Such tables lose some clones; where checked, under half of the loss comes from unresolved V genes, and the rest has no known cause. Counted in this sample were approximately 490,000 clones; around three quarters of them appeared once. The ten largest clones capture less than 0.015% of the sample. The sample also formed part of further work on human thymus T cells. The second paper further reports: In Finland, the donors were immunologically healthy infants who were having open corrective cardiac surgery for congenital heart defects. Thymus tissue was collected as surgical resects that were removed during corrective cardiac surgery. Biased V and J gene segment usage appeared to be present in both thymic and peripheral blood repertoires. According to the related research, thymic TCR repertoires were highly overlapping among unrelated individuals. The study characterized TCR alpha and beta repertoires from about 8 infant thymus samples and four related peripheral blood samples. Donor ages ranged from roughly 6 to 250 days, and the cohort comprised roughly six male and a couple of female infants. After being mechanically released from the tissue, thymocytes were kept at -70 degrees C in pellets of roughly 9.5-31 million cells. Genomic DNA was extracted from frozen cell pellets with a QIAsymphony instrument. The immunoSEQ multiplex PCR assay was used to amplify the TCRB and TCRAD loci from a standardized quantity of quality-controlled genomic DNA. The V(D)J region was spanned by amplicons of a length sufficient to cover the CDR3 and to identify V and J genes. Amplicon sequencing was performed on an Illumina platform through the commercial immunoSEQ service. Primer bias and sequencing errors were corrected using previously described methods, and TCRAD and TCRB definitions followed the IMGT database. Analysis of the repertoires was done with immunoSEQ Analyzer 3.0 and VDJTools and included basic statistics, V/J segment usage, diversity estimates, rarefaction and pairwise overlap. Chao1, ChaoE, Efron-Thisted, Shannon and inverse Simpson indices were used to estimate diversity, which was also estimated on datasets down-sampled to the smallest sample. Repertoire overlap was assessed by strict matching of CDR3 nucleotide sequence, V gene and J gene, and clustering was done by Jaccard-based multidimensional scaling. On average, thymus samples gave 750,000 to 1,000,000 unique TCRB clonotypes, whereas blood samples gave roughly 86,000.

The chain is made from TRBV5-1 and TRBJ2-2; TRBD1 is a possible D gene, resting on 5 matching bases. The source is a boy younger than two with a congenital heart defect. Donor details come from another sample of the same person, matched by shared clones. The sample comprised thymocytes. The CDR3 has the sequence CASRQGQANTGELFF. In nucleotides, the sequence is TGCGCCAGCCGTCAGGGCCAGGCTAACACCGGGGAGCTGTTTTTT.